These T cell receptor beta chains were read from a single sample in a study of cytomegalovirus exposure and HLA in healthy donors. Produced via immunoSEQ multiplex PCR; TCRdb's table is partial and in-frame only. The table has 190,000 or so clones, approximately 80% seen once. Source material: PBMCs. The source is a boy younger than 18 in good health and CMV-seronegative. Both conserved end residues are part of each CDR3. D genes are given only for firm matches. Only part of the rows carry a size: once, few, many, or a class if the clone is expanded.

d_gene: .
abundance: .
v_gene: TRBV6-1
j_gene: TRBJ1-2
CDR3aa: CASSDRSFYGYTF
CDR3nt: TGTGCCAGCAGCGACAGGAGTTTCTATGGCTACACCTTC

d_gene: TRBD2
abundance: .
v_gene: TRBV4-2
j_gene: TRBJ2-2
CDR3aa: CASSQELAGGDTGELFF
CDR3nt: TGTGCCAGCAGCCAAGAACTAGCGGGAGGAGACACCGGGGAGCTGTTTTTT

d_gene: .
abundance: .
v_gene: TRBV1
j_gene: TRBJ1-6
CDR3aa: CTSSRRQPTYNSPLHF
CDR3nt: TGCACCAGCAGCCGGAGACAGCCAACCTATAATTCACCCCTCCACTTT

d_gene: TRBD1
abundance: .
v_gene: TRBV6-1
j_gene: TRBJ1-4
CDR3aa: CASSGPVQGAYYGTNEKLFF
CDR3nt: TGTGCCAGCAGTGGACCAGTACAGGGGGCTTATTACGGAACTAATGAAAAACTGTTTTTT

d_gene: TRBD1
abundance: .
v_gene: TRBV9
j_gene: TRBJ1-5
CDR3aa: CASSVEGDMDREVASQPQHF
CDR3nt: TGTGCCAGCAGCGTAGAGGGGGATATGGACAGGGAGGTCGCCAGTCAGCCCCAGCATTTT

d_gene: TRBD1
abundance: .
v_gene: TRBV5-1
j_gene: TRBJ1-3
CDR3aa: CASSARQGVDSGNTIYF
CDR3nt: TGCGCCAGCAGCGCTCGACAGGGGGTGGACTCTGGAAACACCATATATTTT

d_gene: .
abundance: few
v_gene: TRBV4-1
j_gene: TRBJ1-4
CDR3aa: CASSLQLREKLFF
CDR3nt: TGCGCCAGCAGCCTTCAACTTCGGGAAAAACTGTTTTTT

d_gene: TRBD2
abundance: once
v_gene: TRBV5-1
j_gene: TRBJ2-7
CDR3aa: CASSLVTGRGAYEQYF
CDR3nt: TGCGCCAGCAGCTTGGTTACGGGACGGGGGGCCTACGAGCAGTACTTC

d_gene: TRBD2
abundance: .
v_gene: TRBV9
j_gene: TRBJ2-5
CDR3aa: CASSVGLAYQETQYF
CDR3nt: TGTGCCAGCAGCGTAGGACTAGCGTACCAAGAGACCCAGTACTTC

d_gene: .
abundance: .
v_gene: TRBV5-4
j_gene: TRBJ1-1
CDR3aa: CASSSLLTANTEAFF
CDR3nt: TGTGCCAGCAGCTCACTATTGACAGCGAACACTGAAGCTTTCTTT

d_gene: TRBD1
abundance: .
v_gene: TRBV10-3
j_gene: TRBJ2-7
CDR3aa: CAISELGTGSAYEQYF
CDR3nt: TGTGCCATCAGTGAGCTGGGGACAGGGAGTGCCTACGAGCAGTACTTC

d_gene: .
abundance: few
v_gene: TRBV9
j_gene: TRBJ1-6
CDR3aa: CASSASSGSPLHF
CDR3nt: TGTGCCAGCAGCGCTTCTTCAGGTTCACCCCTCCACTTT

d_gene: .
abundance: .
v_gene: TRBV7-2
j_gene: TRBJ2-1
CDR3aa: CASSFFGDYNEQFF
CDR3nt: TGTGCCAGCAGCTTTTTCGGGGACTACAATGAGCAGTTCTTC

d_gene: TRBD2
abundance: .
v_gene: TRBV7-9
j_gene: TRBJ2-1
CDR3aa: CASSRPLAGVYNEQFF
CDR3nt: TGTGCCAGCAGTCGACCACTAGCGGGAGTCTACAATGAGCAGTTCTTC

d_gene: .
abundance: .
v_gene: TRBV19
j_gene: TRBJ2-1
CDR3aa: CASRGSPSSYNEQFF
CDR3nt: TGTGCCAGTAGAGGGAGCCCTAGCTCCTACAATGAGCAGTTCTTC

d_gene: TRBD2
abundance: .
v_gene: TRBV4-2
j_gene: TRBJ2-3
CDR3aa: CASSQEMLGGLVGSADTQYF
CDR3nt: TGTGCCAGCAGCCAAGAAATGCTGGGGGGACTAGTGGGGAGCGCAGATACGCAGTATTTT

d_gene: TRBD1
abundance: .
v_gene: TRBV25-1
j_gene: TRBJ1-4
CDR3aa: CASSQGEQANEKLFF
CDR3nt: TGTGCCAGCAGCCAGGGGGAACAGGCTAATGAAAAACTGTTTTTT

d_gene: .
abundance: .
v_gene: TRBV29-1
j_gene: TRBJ2-1
CDR3aa: CSVAGAYRYNEQFF
CDR3nt: TGCAGCGTTGCGGGAGCCTACAGATACAATGAGCAGTTCTTC

d_gene: .
abundance: .
v_gene: TRBV19
j_gene: TRBJ2-1
CDR3aa: CASSIRAAGDEQFF
CDR3nt: TGTGCCAGTAGTATACGAGCGGCCGGGGATGAGCAGTTCTTC

d_gene: TRBD1
abundance: few
v_gene: TRBV7-9
j_gene: TRBJ2-1
CDR3aa: CASSRRQGERQGEQFF
CDR3nt: TGTGCCAGCAGCCGACGACAGGGTGAGAGGCAAGGTGAGCAGTTCTTC

d_gene: TRBD1
abundance: .
v_gene: TRBV11-3
j_gene: TRBJ2-1
CDR3aa: CASSSAGTGQYNEQFF
CDR3nt: TGTGCCAGCAGCTCAGCCGGGACAGGGCAATACAATGAGCAGTTCTTC

d_gene: .
abundance: .
v_gene: TRBV7-3
j_gene: TRBJ1-1
CDR3aa: CASSPRENTEAFF
CDR3nt: TGTGCCAGCAGCCCCAGGGAGAACACTGAAGCTTTCTTT

d_gene: TRBD2
abundance: few
v_gene: TRBV19
j_gene: TRBJ2-2
CDR3aa: CASSTSRASGGTGELFF
CDR3nt: TGTGCCAGTAGTACATCCCGGGCTAGCGGGGGCACCGGGGAGCTGTTTTTT

d_gene: TRBD1
abundance: once
v_gene: TRBV18
j_gene: TRBJ1-5
CDR3aa: CASSPDPQGLQPQHF
CDR3nt: TGTGCCAGCTCACCCGACCCACAGGGGTTACAGCCCCAGCATTTT

d_gene: TRBD1
abundance: .
v_gene: TRBV4-1
j_gene: TRBJ1-4
CDR3aa: CASSFVGRGPGEKLFF
CDR3nt: TGCGCCAGCAGCTTTGTGGGTAGGGGGCCAGGTGAAAAACTGTTTTTT

d_gene: .
abundance: .
v_gene: TRBV19
j_gene: TRBJ1-3
CDR3aa: CASPGAAGNTIYF
CDR3nt: TGTGCCAGTCCGGGTGCAGCGGGAAACACCATATATTTT

d_gene: .
abundance: .
v_gene: TRBV10-3
j_gene: TRBJ2-7
CDR3aa: CAISGLGNEQYF
CDR3nt: TGTGCCATCAGTGGACTAGGGAACGAGCAGTACTTC

d_gene: .
abundance: .
v_gene: TRBV7-6
j_gene: TRBJ2-7
CDR3aa: CASSRDRAYEQYF
CDR3nt: TGTGCCAGCAGCCGAGACAGAGCCTACGAGCAGTACTTC

d_gene: TRBD1
abundance: .
v_gene: TRBV6-5
j_gene: TRBJ1-2
CDR3aa: CASRLTGGLFYGYTF
CDR3nt: TGTGCCAGCAGGTTGACAGGGGGTCTCTTCTATGGCTACACCTTC

d_gene: TRBD1
abundance: .
v_gene: TRBV7-8
j_gene: TRBJ1-6
CDR3aa: CASSSGTGAYNSPLHF
CDR3nt: TGTGCCAGCAGCTCAGGGACAGGGGCCTATAATTCACCCCTCCACTTT

d_gene: TRBD2
abundance: once
v_gene: TRBV5-1
j_gene: TRBJ2-2
CDR3aa: CASSDSGVPPGELFF
CDR3nt: TGCGCCAGCAGCGATAGCGGGGTGCCCCCCGGGGAGCTGTTTTTT

d_gene: .
abundance: .
v_gene: TRBV5-1
j_gene: TRBJ2-7
CDR3aa: CASSLGWGGGGSIYEQYF
CDR3nt: TGCGCCAGCAGCTTGGGTTGGGGGGGCGGGGGCTCAATCTACGAGCAGTACTTC